The clone carrying this TCR beta chain was picked up one time. The antigen is not known. Patients were ruled out by autoimmune disease history or systemic immunosuppression. The protocol was immunoSEQ multiplex PCR, while the TCRdb copy is restricted to in-frame clones and leaves out a portion. Among about 20,000 clones listed, about 89% were seen once. The data were obtained in a study of OX40 agonist ivuxolimab in advanced cancers. Study details: Every 2 weeks, patients received ivuxolimab intravenously, dosed at 0.01 to 10 mg/kg. Study results and caveats: Some patients who did not respond also had low normalized T-cell clonal expansion.

The V end lost 0 bases, the J end lost 0 bases, and 9 bases lay between the germline ends. This CDR3 is 15 amino acids long. Per germline, CDR1 GTSNPN and CDR2 SVGIG (reference sequence). The sequence was obtained from an adult with an advanced solid tumor such as melanoma, head and neck, liver or kidney cancer. The V call is TRBV30, the J call TRBJ2-1; unclear D gene. The sample here was CD4+ or CD8+ T cells sorted from blood, taken in a trial of the OX40 agonist ivuxolimab. CDR3 sequence (DNA): TGTGCCTGGAGTGTACTGGTGAGCTCCTACAATGAGCAGTTCTTC. This sequence encodes CAWSVLVSSYNEQFF.